The table lists the clone carrying this TCR beta chain with a few counts. Its matching antigen is unknown. V shed 6 bases, J shed 0 bases, and the junction held 1 base outside the gene matches. This CDR3 is built from 14 residues. The germline V gene encodes CDR1 SNHLY and CDR2 FYNNEI. This entry is derived from a study of vaccination and CD4 T cells after COVID-19. Whole-study results and caveats: Among reactive clones from convalescent patients, a median around 84% appeared only post-vaccination. For SARS-CoV-2-reactive clonotypes, the median went from approximately 21 to 40, a nonsignificant increase.

Specified treatment: roughly 10-day PBMC culture with coronavirus spike peptide pools or control peptides (ViraFEST assay). The Oncomine TCR Beta short-read assay was applied to DNA of cultured CD4+ T cells. MiXCR, applied by TCRdb to the PCR reads, yields one record per CDR3 protein. The sample shows about 18,000 distinct CDR3 sequences, about half of them seen only once. The V gene is TRBV2, the J gene TRBJ2-3, with 9 bases fitting TRBD2. The sequence derives from a human donor who had recovered from COVID-19. This material consisted of CD4+ T cells from blood, cultured in vitro, taken before SARS-CoV-2 vaccination. As DNA, the CDR3 is TGTGCCAGCAGGGGACTAGCTAGCACAGATACGCAGTATTTT. As protein: CASRGLASTDTQYF.